Sequencing of this T cell receptor (beta chain) was carried out in a study of prognosis after radiotherapy for stage I lung cancer. Study information: Medical inoperability was considered to apply to all enrolled non-small cell lung cancer patients. The study enrolled about 12 men and several women as patients, aged roughly 50 to 95 with a median of roughly 72 years. Post-radiotherapy, distant metastases were observed in several patients (median roughly seven months), whereas no significant progression was observed in about 15.

In this sample, this clonotype turned up many times. Germline is not matched at one junction end, which may reflect a read error. From genomic DNA, two-round multiplex PCR was used to amplify TCR beta CDR3. Amplification in first-round PCR relied on primers specific to each TRBV and TRBJ gene. The second round, a PCR step, used universal primers. One entry per CDR3 protein results from TCRdb running MiXCR on the multiplex PCR reads. The data show tens of thousands of distinct CDR3 sequences, approximately 40% seen once. In germline, CDR1 is SGHKS, CDR2 YYEKEE (reference sequence). This CDR3 comprises 14 residues.

The chain joins TRBV5-5 to TRBJ1-6, with no clear D. The receptor was isolated from a donor at least 50 years old with non-small cell lung cancer. The specimen was PBMCs, collected before or after stereotactic body radiation therapy (not recorded which). Here the CDR3 DNA reads TGTGCCGGCAGCTTTGGCCAATCCTTTTCTCCCCTCCACTTT. Translated: CAGSFGQSFSPLHF.